Presented here are 30 T cell receptor beta chains from one specimen sequenced in a study of cytomegalovirus exposure and HLA in healthy donors. With 60 Vbeta and 13 Jbeta primers, the PCR was carried out. Sequenced by immunoSEQ multiplex PCR; TCRdb stores in-frame clones only, minus some. Seen here are about 62,000 clones, roughly 78% observed once, and the top ten hold approximately 9.8%. The sequenced material came from PBMCs. The receptor source for this set is a man aged 35 to 55 in good health and CMV-seronegative.

This clone was seen just once. The chain employs TRBV6-4 and TRBJ1-6; 8 bases map to TRBD1. CDR1 is MRHNA, CDR2 SNTAGT, per germline. V lost 2 bases, J lost 9 bases, and 6 bases stayed unmatched. The CDR3 consists of 15 residues. For the CDR3, the DNA is TGTGCCAGCAGTGACGGGCAGGGGGCTGGTTCACCCCTCCACTTT. This encodes CASSDGQGAGSPLHF.

The rearrangement uses TRBV5-1 and TRBJ2-7, with a possible D match to TRBD2 (6 bases). CDR3 length equals 17 residues. Looked up from germline, CDR1 is SGHRS and CDR2 is YFSETQ. Trimming stripped 0 bases from V and 3 bases from J, with 19 bases between. CDR3 in amino acids: CASSLGGGKVSVYEQYF. CDR3 nucleotides: TGCGCCAGCAGCTTGGGGGGCGGGAAGGTGTCGGTCTACGAGCAGTACTTC.

The chain recombines TRBV27 with TRBJ2-7; no reliable D call. V lost 2 bases and J lost 0, with 5 bases in between. This CDR3 is 13 amino acids long. CDR1 is MNHEY and CDR2 is SMNVEV in the germline V gene (reference sequence). CDR3 nucleotides: TGTGCCAGCAGTTTAAGCCCCTCCTACGAGCAGTACTTC. Translation: CASSLSPSYEQYF.

J is TRBJ2-2 and V is TRBV5-4; maybe TRBD1 (5 bases). In germline, CDR1 is SGHNT, CDR2 YYREEE (reference sequence). V lost 2 bases to trimming and J lost 6 bases, with 14 bases between them. The CDR3 loop spans 15 amino acids. CDR3: CASSFRQGISGELFF. The CDR3 nucleotides read TGTGCCAGCAGCTTCCGGCAGGGAATATCCGGGGAGCTGTTTTTT.

This chain joins TRBV6-5 and TRBJ2-7; 11 bases match TRBD2. The ends lost 0 bases at V and 3 bases at J; junction bases unmatched: 4. This CDR3 contains 16 residues. CDR1 and CDR2 from the germline V gene are MNHEY and SVGAGI. The CDR3 is CASSYSKTSGNYEQYF. The CDR3 nucleotides are TGTGCCAGCAGTTACTCTAAGACTAGCGGGAACTACGAGCAGTACTTC.

CDR3 loop: CASSLDIQNIQYF. CDR3 bases: TGTGCCAGCAGCTTGGACATCCAAAACATTCAGTACTTC. The chain uses TRBV7-9 and TRBJ2-4, with D tentatively TRBD1 (5 bases). Deletions cut 3 bases from V and 5 bases from J, with 8 bases between. The CDR3 covers 13 residues. Germline V CDR1 and CDR2: SEHNR, FQNEAQ (reference sequence).

The chain combines TRBV7-9 with TRBJ1-1; D possibly corresponds to TRBD1 (6 bases). With 1 base removed from V and 1 base from J, the gap between germline ends came to 10 bases. Germline V gene sequence: CDR1 SEHNR, CDR2 FQNEAQ (reference sequence). The CDR3 is 15 residues long. The CDR3 DNA follows: TGTGCCAGCAGCTTAGGTCTGGGGGCGAACACTGAAGCTTTCTTT. Translated, it gives CASSLGLGANTEAFF.

The chain joins TRBV19 to TRBJ1-5; 9 bases fit TRBD1. Germline V gene data show CDR1 as LNHDA and CDR2 as SQIVND (reference sequence). V dropped 6 bases and J dropped 7; count of bases not matched to a gene: 16. The CDR3 runs 17 residues. The CDR3, as DNA: TGTGCCAGTAGCCGGGACAGGGCTCGCGGGGGTAGCCAGCCCCAGCATTTT. Translated: CASSRDRARGGSQPQHF. Using reference TRBV19 and TRBJ1-5 for the parts outside the CDR3, the full variable domain is DGGITQSPKYLFRKEGQNVTLSCEQNLNHDAMYWYRQDPGQGLRLIYYSQIVNDFQKGDIAEGYSVSREKKESFPLTVTSAQKNPTAFYLCASSRDRARGGSQPQHFGDGTRLSIL.

J is TRBJ2-3 and V is TRBV12-5, with 9 bases identical to TRBD2. The CDR3 contains 16 residues. After removal of 1 base from V and 1 base from J, the junction contained 3 bases not matched to a gene. Germline assignment: CDR1 LGHNT and CDR2 FRNRAP. Written as DNA, the CDR3 is TGTGCTAGTGGTTTGGGATGGACTAGCGGCACAGATACGCAGTATTTT. As protein: CASGLGWTSGTDTQYF. The full variable domain, its missing parts supplied by reference TRBV12-5 and TRBJ2-3, is DARVTQTPRHKVTEMGQEVTMRCQPILGHNTVFWYRQTMMQGLELLAYFRNRAPLDDSGMPKDRFSAEMPDATLATLKIQPSEPRDSAVYFCASGLGWTSGTDTQYFGPGTRLTVL.

This clone was seen a handful of times. The gene calls are TRBV6-1 and TRBJ1-1; perhaps TRBD1 as D (5 bases). Trimming removed 4 bases at V and 4 bases at J, with 13 bases between. This CDR3 is built from 14 residues. Per germline, CDR1 MNHNS and CDR2 SASEGT. CDR3 residues: CASSVQVTATEAFF. The CDR3 DNA is TGTGCCAGCAGTGTACAGGTAACCGCCACTGAAGCTTTCTTT.

This chain joins TRBV15 and TRBJ2-1; maybe TRBD1 (6 bases). V was trimmed by 0 bases and J by 9 bases, leaving 12 bases between them. The germline V gene has CDR1 LNHNV and CDR2 YYDKDF (reference sequence). CDR3 length: 14 residues. The DNA of the CDR3 is TGTGCCACCAGCAGAGATGGAATAGGGGGTGAGCAGTTCTTC. It encodes CATSRDGIGGEQFF.

This clone was counted a few times. The chain combines TRBV7-6 with TRBJ2-7; the D is unclear. CDR1 and CDR2 from the germline V gene are SGHVS and FNYEAQ. CDR3 length: 14 amino acids. With 1 base removed from V and 1 base from J, the gap between germline ends came to 8 bases. This CDR3 is CASSLEARSYEQYF. The CDR3 bases are TGTGCCAGCAGCTTAGAGGCTAGGTCCTACGAGCAGTACTTC.

The V call is TRBV7-2, the J call TRBJ2-1; TRBD2 agrees at 8 bases. This CDR3 has 14 residues. CDR1 and CDR2 from the germline V gene are SGHTA and FQGNSA. Trimming took 5 bases from V and 5 from J; bases not matched to a gene: 5. The CDR3 is CASSHRAGDNEQFF. The CDR3 DNA is TGTGCCAGCAGCCATCGAGCGGGAGACAATGAGCAGTTCTTC.

The chain links TRBV5-5 to TRBJ1-2; TRBD1 might be the D (5 bases). This CDR3 comprises 13 residues. V was cut by 3 bases and J by 8 bases, with 14 bases left in between. Germline lookup yields CDR1 SGHKS and CDR2 YYEKEE (reference sequence). CDR3 amino acids: CASSSPGGVGYTF. In nucleotides, the CDR3 is TGTGCCAGCAGCTCCCCTGGGGGGGTGGGCTACACCTTC.

The chain is built from TRBV19 and TRBJ2-5, with unresolved D. The DNA end favors TRBJ2-7, so the J call may be wrong. The CDR3 sequence is 15 residues long. The germline CDR1 and CDR2 sequences are LNHDA and SQIVND (reference sequence). CDR3 residues: CASSVGSPTLYEQYF. For the CDR3, the DNA is TGTGCCAGTAGTGTGGGTAGCCCGACCCTCTACGAGCAGTACTTC.

This rearrangement joins TRBV15 to TRBJ1-5, with a possible D match to TRBD1 (5 bases). Germline V gene lookup returns CDR1 LNHNV and CDR2 YYDKDF (reference sequence). Trimming shortened V by 0 bases and J by 2 bases, and 11 bases separated the two germline ends. CDR3 length: 16 residues. DNA for the CDR3: TGTGCCACCAGCAGAGACAGGGCAGGAGGCAATCAGCCCCAGCATTTT. Protein sequence: CATSRDRAGGNQPQHF.

The CDR3 here is CASSPTGGTGPNYGYTF. DNA of the CDR3: TGTGCCAGCAGCCCAACCGGGGGGACAGGCCCAAACTATGGCTACACCTTC. J is TRBJ1-2 and V is TRBV7-8; 8 bases are shared with TRBD1. Germline V gives CDR1 SGHVS, CDR2 FQNEAQ. The CDR3 consists of 17 residues. V shed 5 bases and J 2 bases; nucleotides not matched to a gene: 13.

V usage is TRBV18 and J usage is TRBJ1-1; unclear D gene. Germline lookup yields CDR1 KGHSH and CDR2 LQKENI. Deletions cut 5 bases from V and 1 base from J, with 5 bases between. The CDR3 runs to 12 residues. CDR3 loop: CASSSSNTEAFF. Written as DNA, the CDR3 is TGTGCCAGCTCATCGTCGAACACTGAAGCTTTCTTT.

The chain recombines TRBV6-5 with TRBJ2-7, with 8 bases aligning to TRBD1. The CDR3 totals 14 residues. Germline V gene data show CDR1 as MNHEY and CDR2 as SVGAGI. V dropped 5 bases and J dropped 6; count of bases not matched to a gene: 9. CDR3 nucleotide sequence: TGTGCCAGCAGTCCAAATGCAGGGGGCGGCGAGCAGTACTTC. The encoded protein is CASSPNAGGGEQYF.

This clone was seen a handful of times. V is TRBV28 and J is TRBJ2-3; D possibly corresponds to TRBD1 (7 bases). Germline V lookup: CDR1 MDHEN, CDR2 SYDVKM. This CDR3 spans 16 amino acids. Trimming pared 3 bases from V and 1 base from J, leaving 14 bases between. The CDR3 DNA reads TGTGCCAGCAGTTTCCCTGACAGGGAGGGCACAGATACGCAGTATTTT. Its protein product is CASSFPDREGTDTQYF.

This chain links TRBV11-2 with TRBJ1-1; D is perhaps TRBD1 (6 bases). V gave up 4 bases and J gave up 7 bases, with 13 bases separating them. CDR1 SGHAT and CDR2 FQNNGV come from the germline V gene. The CDR3 length is 13 residues. CDR3 amino acids: CASSSRGRGEAFF. CDR3 nucleotide sequence: TGTGCCAGCAGCTCCAGGGGCCGGGGTGAAGCTTTCTTT.

The chain carries TRBV19 and TRBJ2-3; D may be TRBD1 (6 bases). The length of the CDR3 is 13 residues. CDR1 is LNHDA and CDR2 is SQIVND in the germline V gene (reference sequence). The V and J ends lost 4 bases and 6 bases respectively, with 11 bases between them. The CDR3 region has the DNA TGTGCCAGTAGTACAGGGGAGAGGGATACGCAGTATTTT. It yields the protein CASSTGERDTQYF.

J is TRBJ1-2 and V is TRBV10-1; D ambiguous. Germline assignment: CDR1 WNHNN and CDR2 SYGVQD (reference sequence). V lost 3 bases, J lost 5 bases, and 10 bases lay in between. The CDR3 contains 13 residues. CDR3 amino acids: CASSEGRLYGYTF. As DNA, the CDR3 is TGCGCCAGCAGTGAAGGCAGACTTTATGGCTACACCTTC.

This clone was observed a single time. The CDR3 nucleotides are TGTGCCTCAAACGCGGGGATCAAGCCCCAGCATTTT. This translates into CASNAGIKPQHF. The rearrangement uses TRBV19 and TRBJ1-5; D is uncertain. Germline values: CDR1 LNHDA, CDR2 SQIVND (reference sequence). The CDR3 loop spans 12 amino acids. The ends were cut back, 11 bases at V and 8 bases at J, with 16 bases in the middle.

This chain joins TRBV29-1 and TRBJ2-3; no clear D gene. V was cut by 4 bases and J by 0 bases, with 5 bases left in between. CDR1 is SQVTM, CDR2 ANQGSEA, per germline. The CDR3 has 12 amino acids. DNA for the CDR3: TGCAGCGTTGGGAGTAGCACAGATACGCAGTATTTT. As protein: CSVGSSTDTQYF.

This clone came up many times. The V call is TRBV7-9, the J call TRBJ1-1; 7 positions agree with TRBD1. Germline trimming cut 6 bases from V and 11 bases from J; bases unmatched to any gene: 9. The CDR3 is made up of 12 amino acids. The germline gives CDR1 SEHNR, CDR2 FQNEAQ (reference sequence). CDR3 sequence: CASRYAGGGAFF. The DNA of the CDR3 is TGTGCCAGCAGGTATGCAGGGGGTGGCGCTTTCTTT.

The gene calls are TRBV28 and TRBJ1-2; perhaps TRBD1 as D (5 bases). The CDR3 consists of 16 residues. Germline V gene data show CDR1 as MDHEN and CDR2 as SYDVKM. The ends were cut back, 2 bases at V and 1 base at J, with 14 bases in the middle. The CDR3 reads CASSLPVTENNYGYTF. In DNA form, the CDR3 reads TGTGCCAGCAGTTTACCCGTGACAGAAAATAACTATGGCTACACCTTC.

The chain recombines TRBV6-1 with TRBJ2-2; 9 nucleotides agree with TRBD2. Germline-derived CDR1 and CDR2 are MNHNS and SASEGT. Trimming at V came to 4 bases and at J to 4 bases, leaving 4 bases not matched to a gene. The CDR3 spans 15 residues. The CDR3: CASSGGGGGTGELFF. CDR3 DNA sequence: TGTGCCAGCAGTGGGGGCGGGGGGGGCACCGGGGAGCTGTTTTTT.

The chain carries TRBV10-3 and TRBJ1-3, with TRBD1 as a possible D gene (5 bases). The V end was cut by 2 bases, the J end by 0 bases, with 11 bases between. Germline V gene data show CDR1 as ENHRY and CDR2 as SYGVKD. This CDR3 spans 16 amino acids. The CDR3 loop reads CAISEEQASSGNTIYF. In nucleotides, the CDR3 is TGTGCCATCAGTGAGGAACAGGCAAGCTCTGGAAACACCATATATTTT.

The CDR3 sequence is CASSFLAGASNEQFF. The CDR3 DNA sequence: TGCGCCAGCAGCTTCCTAGCGGGGGCCTCCAATGAGCAGTTCTTC. This chain links TRBV5-1 with TRBJ2-1; 10 bases fit TRBD2. Germline loops: CDR1 SGHRS, CDR2 YFSETQ. V shed 2 bases and J 6 bases; nucleotides not matched to a gene: 5. The CDR3 length is 15 residues.